This T cell receptor (beta chain) was profiled in a study of OX40 agonist ivuxolimab in advanced cancers. Study in general: A mean age of roughly 60 years, range roughly 23 to 85, was recorded, and 82.7% were male. Previous treatment with anti-PD-1, anti-PD-L1 or anti-CTLA-4 therapy was allowed; 40% had received some.

As regards this clone: What it binds is unknown.

V shed 0 bases and J shed 4 bases, with 6 bases lying between them. CDR1 WNHNN and CDR2 SYGVQD come from the germline V gene (reference sequence). The CDR3 loop spans 13 amino acids. General study results and limits: More expanded clones were seen, on average, in CD8+ T cells than in CD4+.

TCRdb's table, derived via immunoSEQ multiplex PCR, lists solely in-frame clones and lacks some. The sample has just over 7,500 clones; approximately 90% are singletons. This specimen consisted of CD4+ or CD8+ T cells sorted from blood, obtained in a trial of the OX40 agonist ivuxolimab. This chain uses TRBV10-1 with TRBJ2-5; D not resolved. This TCR was sampled from an adult with an advanced solid tumor such as melanoma, head and neck, liver or kidney cancer. The CDR3 loop is CASSESTGETQYF. The CDR3 region has the DNA TGCGCCAGCAGTGAGTCGACGGGAGAGACCCAGTACTTC.